This T cell receptor (beta chain) comes out of a study of cytomegalovirus exposure and HLA in healthy donors (dated 2017 in TCRdb). Background on the whole study: In an earlier analysis of 450 to 750 of the donors, 276 Gb of sequence data and 95 million to 130 million unique TCR beta sequences from roughly 180 million T cells were reported. Among 398 genotyped donors of the cohort, an average of about 240,000 unique TCR beta nucleotide sequences were sequenced per donor, 15% to 20% of them non-productive. The genetic ancestry cluster associated with self-reported Caucasian donors included 70% to 85% of the roughly 390 genotyped donors. Roughly 5 DR-DQ haplotypes were handled as single units for association and clustering, since linkage in the cohort was strong. The number of donors typed differed by locus, with about 629-640 for A, B, C, DRB1 and DQB1, about 500 for DQA1, 600 to 610 for DPA1, and around 430 for DPB1. Rather than drawing on any new phenotypic data, the later analysis identified candidate immune exposures from TCR beta sequences and the way those sequences occurred across donors. An earlier analysis of approximately 640 of the donors applied high-throughput TCR beta sequencing to assess whether each TCR beta V gene segment acted as functional or pseudogenic. Both class I and class II loci were covered by HLA typing, at four-digit resolution. In addition to the first cohort of hundreds of subjects, a separate validation cohort of 120 different subjects was used. A later genetic analysis took genome-wide SNP genotypes for about 65% of the 666 donors and used that subset as a discovery cohort. The study aimed to test whether signatures of past pathogen exposure could be identified by cataloging public T cell receptors. The study used immunosequencing to profile the T cell repertoires of approximately 650 subjects and linked those repertoires to cytomegalovirus serostatus. An early release that covered around 590 HLA-typed donors contained approximately 320 gigabases of sequencing data and roughly 84 million unique TCR sequences. Donor age, sex, ethnicity and CMV serostatus were compiled together with the repertoire data. Every discovery cohort repertoire had been produced on one sequencing platform. To predict cytomegalovirus infection status, the study combined high-throughput TCR immunosequencing, statistical association of individual TCRs with disease status, and machine learning. A later analysis re-examined previously published TCR beta repertoires from 610 or so donors and added high-resolution HLA genotyping to investigate patterns of TCR occurrence. Overall study outcomes, separate from this receptor: In vitro tests confirmed that three of the cytomegalovirus-associated TCR beta chains recognize cytomegalovirus antigens. A later analysis associated about 17,000 TCR beta sequences with specific HLA alleles at a false discovery rate of 0.05. In both the original and validation cohorts, the classifier was reported to diagnose cytomegalovirus status with high specificity and sensitivity. This cohort had only TCR beta chains sequenced, and the lack of alpha or paired-chain data limited which features could be detected. V-gene and J-gene trimming of TCR beta chains was associated with a missense DCLRE1C variant in a later genetic analysis, and the association was replicated in an independent cohort. In a later analysis, most CMV-associated TCR beta chains were found to appear HLA-restricted, with HLA associations seemingly driven largely by CMV exposure. Because HLA typing was missing for some donors at each locus, association tests included only the typed subset. A total of 150 to 200 TCR beta chains were listed by the study as associated with cytomegalovirus. In a later analysis, HLA-associated TCR beta chains showed more clonal expansion and lower generation probabilities than non-associated chains that were equally common. Some IMGT-functional V segments, including TRBV6-2 and TRBV6-3, could not be told apart with the 87-base-pair reads, so those segments were excluded. In a later analysis, several top co-occurrence clusters were reported to appear linked to parvovirus B19, influenza, CMV and Epstein-Barr virus. Immune exposure information for the cohort was limited to CMV serostatus. Linkage disequilibrium might explain the correlated functional status among segregating V segments, but an unknown experimental factor could not be ruled out. In a later analysis, the rate of TCR association differed among HLA loci, with DRB1 alleles having the most associated TCRs and HLA-C alleles having the fewest. When HLA alleles, especially DR and DQ, strongly co-occurred, attributing TCR associations to individual alleles was difficult. The presence/absence analyses assumed that sequencing depth was roughly uniform across donors, and that assumption may not be true. It was suggested by the authors that the approach could potentially be generalized to other disease states and immunological phenotypes. A cluster of highly shared sequence variants was judged likely to represent a technical artifact of the sequencing pipeline. Fewer than 20 rarely observed V segments, including chromosome 9 orphons, were excluded from the earlier analysis of approximately 600 of the donors because counts were too low. Broadly in line with IMGT annotations, most TCR beta V segments showed up in productive rearrangements about 90% or about 30% of the time in an earlier analysis of around 600 of the donors. A later genetic analysis reported fewer N-insertions in productive TCRs among donors in an Asian-associated ancestry cluster than the roughly 700-donor mean. A further reported finding was that TCR beta sequences accurately predicted the HLA-A and HLA-B alleles for most subjects in the first cohort. Most TCR sequences were observed very rarely across donors, whereas some public TCRs were present in many individuals.

The cohort consisted of hundreds of healthy bone marrow donors. At the time of sampling, every cohort member was nominally healthy, though immune exposures that went unrecorded were likely present. The donor tested CMV seronegative and was one of the 352 seronegative cohort members. A peripheral blood sample was provided by each donor, and peripheral blood mononuclear cells were used for TCR beta sequencing. Genomic DNA was extracted from the blood cell samples with the Qiagen DNeasy Blood Extraction Kit. Clipping removes 6 bases from V and 3 bases from J, with 11 as the unmatched junction base count. CDR1 and CDR2 are read off the germline V gene (reference sequence) as MNHEY and SMNVEV. From its cysteine to its phenylalanine, the CDR3 spans 16 amino acids. Only the CDR3 DNA stays, 48 bases, in frame from base 1. Notes on this clone: Its antigen remains undetermined. Base qualities are not at hand, and no much larger clone is one base apart.

Library preparation employed the immunoSEQ multiplex PCR assay. A mixture of 60 forward primers for TCR Vbeta segments and 13 reverse primers for TCR Jbeta segments was used in the multiplex PCR. Amplification of the CDR3 region of rearranged TCR beta genes was performed with a multiplex PCR assay on genomic DNA. On the Illumina HiSeq System, the amplified TCR beta libraries were sequenced as 87-base-pair reads. The paper's processing steps were these. Across the 500 to 850 repertoires, a later analysis counted tens of millions of unique TCR beta chains, roughly 11 million of which were shared by at least two donors. To remove PCR and sequencing errors, raw reads were error-corrected and collapsed into unique sequences using a nearest-neighbor algorithm that merged closely related sequences. V, D and J gene segments were assigned by aligning CDR3 sequences to IMGT reference sequences. For a sequence to be retained, a match of at least six nucleotides to both a V gene segment and a J gene segment was required. A rearrangement counted as productive if the CDR3 had no stop codons and remained in frame with V and J, and every other rearrangement counted as non-productive. Following IMGT convention, CDR3 was defined as the stretch from the second conserved V-encoded cysteine up to the conserved J-encoded phenylalanine. The earlier analysis of about 590 of the donors excluded sequences that lacked an unambiguous match to a single V gene segment. An earlier analysis of 450 to 650 of the donors called V segments functional above 56.7% productive rearrangements and segregating when the between-donor standard deviation exceeded 5%. A statistical classification framework was developed to diagnose cytomegalovirus status using the catalog of TCR beta chain sequences. V and J gene assignment, in a later analysis, came from comparing TCR nucleotide sequences with IMGT/GENE-DB human TR gene sequences. A later analysis assigned CDR3 sequences and most-parsimonious VDJ recombination scenarios with the TCRdist pipeline. In a later analysis, each TCR beta chain was defined by its CDR3 amino acid sequence together with its V-gene family, and reads without a unique V-gene family were excluded. To address suspected cross-contamination and a sequencing artifact, a later analysis removed under 600 highly shared, low-generation-probability nucleotide sequences. In a later analysis, a clonal expansion index for each public chain was calculated from normalized within-repertoire ranks of inferred template counts. In a later analysis, generation probabilities were computed with a VDJ recombination model fitted to out-of-frame rearrangements, and the resulting probabilities were checked against IGoR. In a later analysis, hypergeometric tests were used to score TCR-TCR, TCR-HLA and TCR-CMV co-occurrence, with a repertoire-size bias correction applied to TCR pairs. In a later analysis, false discovery rates were estimated by permuting HLA or CMV assignments 20 times. A later analysis grouped co-occurring TCRs with DBSCAN, adding TCRdist sequence similarity when clustering within HLA-allele-positive subsets. Repertoires with fewer than 30,000 or more than 120,000 public chains were left out of co-occurrence clustering, as were five repertoires with anomalous nucleotide sharing. The table comes from immuneACCESS by way of TCRdb, which keeps in-frame sequences with V and J called. Part of the clones is missing from these tables; in studies checked, under half for an unresolved V gene and the rest for unknown reasons. D and trimming were read from the DNA, whereas the V and J calls and clone size are those reported in that table. This sample comprises about 200,000 clones, less than 90% of them detected only once. The ten largest clones add up to 0.25% to 0.4% of the sample.

The chain links TRBV27 with TRBJ2-7; 10 bases in the junction line up with TRBD1. The sequenced material came from PBMCs. This TCR derives from a woman under 40 in good health and CMV-seronegative. The CDR3 protein: CASRQPGTGAFYEQYF. The nucleotides are TGTGCCAGCAGGCAGCCCGGGACAGGGGCTTTCTACGAGCAGTACTTC.